The entry below gives a single T cell receptor (beta chain) sequence along with its context. Antigen: not known. The method was immunoSEQ multiplex PCR; TCRdb's version includes in-frame clones alone and lacks a portion of them. The data hold about 15,000 clones, with around 83% observed a single time. V shed 0 bases and J shed 6 bases, with 9 bases lying between them. The CDR3 runs 14 residues. Germline V CDR1 and CDR2: MNHNY, SVGAGI (reference sequence). This specimen belongs to a study of PD-1 blockade in mismatch repair-deficient tumors. Study details: Patients had 12 mismatch repair-deficient cancer types and were previously treated and progressing.

Time point in this sample: approximately 9-day in vitro stimulation with candidate neoantigen peptide 6. Three pembrolizumab responders had their TCRs sequenced. An approximately 10-day in vitro culture was run per each of several reactive peptides. The gene calls are TRBV6-6 and TRBJ1-5; perhaps TRBD1 as D (5 bases). This material consisted of cells cultured in vitro, taken from a patient treated with pembrolizumab. The receptor's source is an adult with mismatch repair-deficient cancer. CDR3 loop: CASSYSRGSQPQHF. CDR3 DNA sequence: TGTGCCAGCAGTTACTCTCGGGGCTCTCAGCCCCAGCATTTT.